This is a list of T cell receptor beta chains from one sample in a study of T cell changes during pregnancy in multiple sclerosis. Assay: immunoSEQ multiplex PCR; the TCRdb copy retains only in-frame clones and omits some. Here the sample spans 38,000 or so clones, roughly 93% being singletons. Sequenced material: CD4+ T cells from peripheral blood mononuclear cells, taken in the first trimester of pregnancy. The receptor set was obtained from a female donor with multiple sclerosis, enrolled in a pregnancy study. The conserved cysteine and the conserved F or W are not part of the CDR3 here. Each record gives: J gene, V gene, CDR3 protein.

TRBJ1-3,TRBV5-8,ASSPLSGSGNTIY
TRBJ2-2,TRBV7-2,ASSLASGRAGELF
TRBJ2-7,TRBV6-5,ASSKGQGVYEQY
TRBJ1-5,TRBV10-3,AISEGTGVGAQH
TRBJ2-1,TRBV4-1,ASSQATSTRANEQF
TRBJ1-6,TRBV5-4,ASSLVTGKDSPLH
TRBJ1-5,TRBV19,ASSFDRGNQPQH
TRBJ1-3,TRBV7-3,ASSKGTGSGNTIY
TRBJ2-3,TRBV7-3,ASSETDRRRPDTQY
TRBJ1-1,TRBV2,ASTRDRVNSEAF
TRBJ1-1,TRBV4-2,ASTQTGGMNTEAF
TRBJ2-2,TRBV5-4,ASSTPGQGTGELF
TRBJ2-1,TRBV5-5,ASSLTGFNEQF
TRBJ2-3,TRBV6-5,ASSYELGADTQY
TRBJ2-7,TRBV5-1,ASSLAGREYDEQY
TRBJ2-7,TRBV4-3,ASSPQGAYEQY
TRBJ1-1,TRBV2,ASSVTVALDTEAF
TRBJ1-1,TRBV28,ASSFLGQGGNTEAF
TRBJ1-5,TRBV30,AWRTQENQPQH
TRBJ1-1,TRBV5-1,ASSRAGTGNTEAF
TRBJ2-2,TRBV19,ASSIVRGSLFTGELF
TRBJ2-7,TRBV4-2,ASSQEIAGGIHYEQY
TRBJ2-7,TRBV21-1,ASSNILAVFSRY
TRBJ2-1,TRBV2,ASSEDRGQF
TRBJ1-2,TRBV28,ASAEVQGTYGYT
TRBJ1-2,TRBV7-2,ASSPRTKLGGYT
TRBJ1-5,TRBV7-2,ASSSRQGGQPQH
TRBJ2-7,TRBV27,ASSRTSGLSYEQY
TRBJ1-1,TRBV2,ASSDLRGLVGNTEAF
TRBJ1-5,TRBV4-1,ASSQGRILAGKDNQPQH
TRBJ1-1,TRBV6-6,ASSYQPMANTEAF
TRBJ2-2,TRBV19,ASSIGPNTGELF
TRBJ2-1,TRBV10-3,AISESQYNEQF
TRBJ2-5,TRBV5-4,ASARGRHQETQY
TRBJ1-5,TRBV30,AWSVSVRNQPQH
TRBJ2-3,TRBV6-6,ASSYGQIRGTQY
TRBJ2-3,TRBV5-4,ASSPVIAGGTDTQY
TRBJ2-3,TRBV27,ASSLRLGDTDTQY
TRBJ2-7,TRBV7-2,ASSLAPGLSYEQY
TRBJ1-5,TRBV5-1,ASSLTGRFDEPQH
TRBJ2-3,TRBV27,ASSYRQGPDTQY